The 27 T cell receptor beta chains listed next were all sequenced from one sample in a study of cytomegalovirus exposure and HLA in healthy donors. With 60 Vbeta and 13 Jbeta primers, the PCR was carried out. Sequencing used immunoSEQ multiplex PCR; TCRdb keeps in-frame clones, though not all of them. The sample shows 120,000 or so clones, approximately 80% of them seen only once. Sequenced: PBMCs. Receptors originate from a woman younger than 30 in good health and CMV-seronegative.

The genes are TRBV19 and TRBJ1-5; D is perhaps TRBD1 (5 bases). This CDR3 comprises 16 residues. Germline V lookup: CDR1 LNHDA, CDR2 SQIVND (reference sequence). Trimming stripped 5 bases from V and 0 bases from J, with 14 bases between. The CDR3 protein is CASSGGGGHSNQPQHF. The CDR3 coding sequence is TGTGCCAGTAGTGGGGGGGGAGGACATAGCAATCAGCCCCAGCATTTT. Combining the CDR3 with reference TRBV19 and TRBJ1-5 gives the whole variable domain DGGITQSPKYLFRKEGQNVTLSCEQNLNHDAMYWYRQDPGQGLRLIYYSQIVNDFQKGDIAEGYSVSREKKESFPLTVTSAQKNPTAFYLCASSGGGGHSNQPQHFGDGTRLSIL.

In this sample, this clone turned up once. This rearrangement joins TRBV27 to TRBJ1-5; unclear D gene. The CDR3 covers 17 residues. Germline V lookup: CDR1 MNHEY, CDR2 SMNVEV (reference sequence). Trimming cost V 6 bases and J 5 bases, with 23 bases left between them. Here the CDR3 reads CASSPHEPYSPYQPQHF. The CDR3 bases are TGTGCCAGCAGCCCACACGAGCCATACAGCCCATATCAGCCCCAGCATTTT.

On this clone: At one boundary the junction diverges from the germline segment, which might be a read error. J is TRBJ2-6 and V is TRBV6-1, with 7 bases matching TRBD1. The CDR3 is 16 amino acids. CDR1 and CDR2 from the germline V gene are MNHNS and SASEGT. DNA of the CDR3: TGTGCCAGCAATGACGTAGGGGGCTCTGGGGCCAACGGCCTGACTTTC. Translating gives CASNDVGGSGANGLTF.

The chain has TRBV4-3 and TRBJ1-2; 8 bases are a match to TRBD1. CDR1 and CDR2 from the germline V gene are LGHNA and YSLEER. This CDR3 has 14 residues. V lost 4 bases and J lost 3; bases outside the gene matches: 4. CDR3 loop: CASSRSDRDYGYTF. The DNA of the CDR3 is TGCGCCAGCAGCCGGTCGGACAGGGACTATGGCTACACCTTC.

This sequence joins TRBV18 and TRBJ2-6; unclear D gene. The CDR3 totals 16 residues. The V and J ends lost 2 bases and 0 bases respectively, with 8 bases between them. Germline CDR1 and CDR2: KGHSH and LQKENI. The CDR3 coding sequence is TGTGCCAGCTCACCAAGCATGAACTCTGGGGCCAACGTCCTGACTTTC. Its protein product is CASSPSMNSGANVLTF.

The chain is built from TRBV11-2 and TRBJ2-7, with TRBD1 as a possible D gene (5 bases). The germline V gene has CDR1 SGHAT and CDR2 FQNNGV. V shed 3 bases and J shed 3 bases, with 12 bases lying between them. The CDR3 loop spans 14 amino acids. The CDR3 nucleotides are TGTGCCAGCAGCTTGGGGCACTCTAACTACGAGCAGTACTTC. Its translation is CASSLGHSNYEQYF.

The rearrangement links TRBV5-1 to TRBJ1-6; 7 positions match TRBD1. CDR3 length: 15 residues. The V gene end was trimmed by 4 bases and the J gene end by 2 bases; junction bases not matched to a gene: 3. CDR1 SGHRS and CDR2 YFSETQ come from the germline V gene. CDR3 loop: CASSPGQTYNSPLHF. The CDR3 DNA reads TGCGCCAGCAGCCCGGGACAGACCTATAATTCACCCCTCCACTTT.

The chain couples TRBV19 to TRBJ1-6, with 7 positions matching TRBD1. The germline gives CDR1 LNHDA, CDR2 SQIVND (reference sequence). This CDR3 spans 14 amino acids. Losses at the gene ends were 5 bases for V and 5 bases for J; bases not matched to a gene: 3. Here the CDR3 DNA reads TGTGCCAGTAGTGGCGGGACAGATAATTCACCCCTCCACTTT. Translating gives CASSGGTDNSPLHF.

The chain combines TRBV2 with TRBJ1-1; D remains unclear. The CDR3 loop spans 13 amino acids. From germline, CDR1 is SNHLY and CDR2 FYNNEI. Trimming left V 2 bases short and J 9 bases short, with 13 bases between. CDR3 DNA: TGTGCCAGCAGTGAAAGATGGGCAGAACAAGCTTTCTTT. It translates to CASSERWAEQAFF. Filled out from reference TRBV2 and TRBJ1-1, the complete variable domain reads EPEVTQTPSHQVTQMGQEVILRCVPISNHLYFYWYRQILGQKVEFLVSFYNNEISEKSEIFDDQFSVERPDGSNFTLKIRSTKLEDSAMYFCASSERWAEQAFFGQGTRLTVV.

The chain links TRBV5-6 to TRBJ2-7, with TRBD2 matching over 11 bases. The CDR3 contains 17 residues. CDR1 is SGHDT and CDR2 is YYEEEE in the germline V gene. Trimming cost V 0 bases and J 3 bases; bases outside gene matches: 8. CDR3 sequence reads: CASSLGLAGTPRYEQYF. CDR3 sequence (DNA): TGTGCCAGCAGCTTGGGACTAGCGGGGACCCCCCGCTACGAGCAGTACTTC.

The CDR3 region is CASSYSWGRDEQYF. The CDR3 region has the DNA TGTGCCAGCAGTTACTCATGGGGGAGGGACGAGCAGTACTTC. The V gene is TRBV6-5, the J gene TRBJ2-7; TRBD2 matches 7 bases. Germline assignment: CDR1 MNHEY and CDR2 SVGAGI. V lost 0 bases to trimming and J lost 5 bases; unmatched junction nucleotides: 4. This CDR3 spans 14 amino acids.

V usage is TRBV30 and J usage is TRBJ1-2; D is ambiguous. The CDR3 length is 14 residues. With 4 bases removed from V and 8 bases from J, the gap between germline ends came to 20 bases. Germline CDR1 and CDR2: GTSNPN and SVGIG (reference sequence). The CDR3 spells CAWTPPGSPRGYTF. Written as DNA, the CDR3 is TGTGCCTGGACCCCCCCAGGATCCCCCCGGGGCTACACCTTC.

The chain joins TRBV10-1 to TRBJ2-1; maybe TRBD1 (5 bases). From germline, CDR1 is WNHNN and CDR2 SYGVQD (reference sequence). V lost 0 bases and J lost 9, with 12 bases in between. This CDR3 is built from 14 residues. The CDR3, as DNA: TGCGCCAGCAGTGAGTCGGGGCAATCGAGTGAGCAGTTCTTC. This translates into CASSESGQSSEQFF.

This clone was picked up a small number of times. The chain uses TRBV27 and TRBJ2-1; no firm D call. V dropped 2 bases and J dropped 0 bases, with 8 bases sitting between them. The CDR3 spans 15 residues. The germline CDR1 and CDR2 sequences are MNHEY and SMNVEV (reference sequence). The CDR3, as DNA: TGTGCCAGCAGTTTAAAGCCGTCCTCCTACAATGAGCAGTTCTTC. It yields the protein CASSLKPSSYNEQFF.

The chain has TRBV5-4 and TRBJ1-1, with unresolved D. V lost 4 bases to trimming and J lost 4 bases, with 11 bases between them. Germline CDR1 reads SGHNT; CDR2 reads YYREEE (reference sequence). This CDR3 has 13 residues. The CDR3 sequence: CASSRGPLTEAFF. In DNA form, the CDR3 reads TGTGCCAGCAGCCGAGGGCCCCTCACTGAAGCTTTCTTT.

Regarding this clone: An end of the junction differs from the germline gene, which may be a read error. V is TRBV5-1 and J is TRBJ1-1, with TRBD1 as a possible D gene (5 bases). Per the germline V gene, CDR1 is SGHRS and CDR2 is YFSETQ. The length of the CDR3 is 17 residues. CDR3 residues: CASSFTPDRSSNSEAFF. The CDR3 region has the DNA TGCGCCAGCAGCTTCACCCCCGACAGATCCAGTAACAGTGAAGCTTTCTTT.

The chain couples TRBV10-2 to TRBJ2-1; D might be TRBD1 (6 bases). This CDR3 has 17 amino acids. Germline CDR1 WSHSY, CDR2 SAAADI. The V gene lost 3 bases and the J gene lost 5 bases, with 20 bases spanning the gap. For the CDR3, the DNA is TGCGCCAGCAGTGAAAACCAGGGGTTCCACATCAACAATGAGCAGTTCTTC. Encoded protein: CASSENQGFHINNEQFF.

This clone was observed a handful of times. This chain uses TRBV2 with TRBJ1-5; no clear D gene. V was clipped by 6 bases and J by 3 bases, with 15 bases between them. Per the germline V gene, CDR1 is SNHLY and CDR2 is FYNNEI. The CDR3 length is 15 residues. The CDR3 region is CASSPPGISNQPQHF. The CDR3 nucleotides read TGTGCCAGCAGCCCACCGGGGATCTCCAATCAGCCCCAGCATTTT.

The chain employs TRBV27 and TRBJ1-1, with 7 bases matching TRBD1. V was pared by 5 bases and J by 3 bases, with 3 bases of the junction left unmatched. The germline V gene encodes CDR1 MNHEY and CDR2 SMNVEV (reference sequence). The CDR3 extends over 13 amino acids. The CDR3 protein is CASSPDRDTEAFF. Written as DNA, the CDR3 is TGTGCCAGCAGTCCCGACAGGGACACTGAAGCTTTCTTT.

The rearrangement uses TRBV2 and TRBJ2-7; D is possibly TRBD2 (7 bases). This CDR3 is built from 16 residues. Germline V gene data show CDR1 as SNHLY and CDR2 as FYNNEI. Trimming cost V 7 bases and J 6 bases, with 25 bases left between them. The CDR3 spells CASTLRGGSDMVEQYF. The CDR3 region has the DNA TGTGCCAGCACCCTCAGGGGAGGGAGTGATATGGTCGAGCAGTACTTC. Full variable domain (remainder filled in from reference TRBV2 and TRBJ2-7): EPEVTQTPSHQVTQMGQEVILRCVPISNHLYFYWYRQILGQKVEFLVSFYNNEISEKSEIFDDQFSVERPDGSNFTLKIRSTKLEDSAMYFCASTLRGGSDMVEQYFGPGTRLTVT.

The rearrangement links TRBV7-8 to TRBJ1-1; possibly TRBD1 for D (5 bases). V was clipped by 5 bases and J by 11 bases, with 15 bases between them. Germline V gene lookup returns CDR1 SGHVS and CDR2 FQNEAQ. The CDR3 has 12 amino acids. The CDR3, as DNA: TGTGCCAGCAGCCGGGGGGGTCTGCAGGCTTTCTTT. It is translated as CASSRGGLQAFF.

The chain uses TRBV9 and TRBJ2-1; perhaps TRBD1 as D (5 bases). CDR1 is SGDLS and CDR2 is YYNGEE in the germline V gene. V was shortened by 3 bases and J by 3 bases, with 10 bases between the two germline ends. This CDR3 contains 14 residues. The CDR3 reads CASSGDSHYNEQFF. The CDR3 region has the DNA TGTGCCAGCAGCGGTGACAGCCACTACAATGAGCAGTTCTTC.

This clone was seen just once. The chain joins TRBV30 to TRBJ1-5; D gene uncertain. CDR3 size: 13 residues. V was pared by 0 bases and J by 3 bases, with 6 bases between. Germline lookup yields CDR1 GTSNPN and CDR2 SVGIG (reference sequence). The CDR3 coding sequence is TGTGCCTGGAGTGTAACAGCCAATCAGCCCCAGCATTTT. It translates to CAWSVTANQPQHF. The entire variable domain, with the rest obtained from reference TRBV30 and TRBJ1-5, is as follows: SQTIHQWPATLVQPVGSPLSLECTVEGTSNPNLYWYRQAAGRGLQLLFYSVGIGQISSEVPQNLSASRPQDRQFILSSKKLLLSDSGFYLCAWSVTANQPQHFGDGTRLSIL.

V and J are TRBV25-1 and TRBJ1-1; D call uncertain. The length of the CDR3 is 14 residues. Germline CDR1 and CDR2: MGHDK and SYGVNS. V was clipped by 2 bases and J by 0 bases, with 7 bases between them. This CDR3 is CASSETDMNTEAFF. In nucleotides, the CDR3 is TGTGCCAGCAGTGAAACAGACATGAACACTGAAGCTTTCTTT.

V gene TRBV27 combines with J gene TRBJ1-6; D is perhaps TRBD1 (5 bases). V was clipped by 2 bases and J by 14 bases, with 16 bases between them. CDR1 and CDR2 from the germline V gene are MNHEY and SMNVEV (reference sequence). This CDR3 spans 14 amino acids. For the CDR3, the DNA is TGTGCCAGCAGTTTAGGGTTTCGGGGGGGGGCCCTCCACTTT. Its protein product is CASSLGFRGGALHF.

This sequence joins TRBV12-5 and TRBJ2-5; possible D gene TRBD1, 6 bases. V lost 2 bases to trimming and J lost 6 bases, with 19 bases between them. Germline V gene data show CDR1 as LGHNT and CDR2 as FRNRAP. CDR3 length equals 16 residues. The CDR3 DNA sequence: TGTGCTAGTGGTTTGACCCTTACAGGGCCTCCGAAGACCCAGTACTTC. This encodes CASGLTLTGPPKTQYF.

With respect to this clone: A read error may produce the germline difference seen at one junction end. The rearrangement links TRBV5-6 to TRBJ2-5; 8 bases agree with TRBD2. Germline lookup yields CDR1 SGHDT and CDR2 YYEEEE. This CDR3 is 19 amino acids long. CDR3 sequence reads: CASSGGGLGSGLTQGTQYF. The CDR3 region has the DNA TGTGCCAGCAGCGGCGGGGGGCTGGGTTCGGGACTAACCCAAGGGACCCAGTACTTC.